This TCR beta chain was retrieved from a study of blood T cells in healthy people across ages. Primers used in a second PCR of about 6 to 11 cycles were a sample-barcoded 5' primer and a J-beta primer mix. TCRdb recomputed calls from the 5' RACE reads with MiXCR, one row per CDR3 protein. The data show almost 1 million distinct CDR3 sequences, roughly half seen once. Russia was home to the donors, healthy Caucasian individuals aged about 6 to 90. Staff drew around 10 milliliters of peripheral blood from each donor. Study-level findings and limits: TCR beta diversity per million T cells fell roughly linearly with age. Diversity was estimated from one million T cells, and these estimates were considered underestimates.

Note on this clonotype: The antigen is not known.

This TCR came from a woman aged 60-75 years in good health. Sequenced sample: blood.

Written as DNA, the CDR3 is TGCAGTGCTAGAGATGTTAGCGGGATTAATGAGCAGTTCTTC. This codes for CSARDVSGINEQFF. V and J are TRBV20-1 and TRBJ2-1; 8 bases are shared with TRBD2. The CDR3 spans 14 residues. The V and J ends lost 0 bases and 7 bases, in that order; junction bases with no gene match: 5. Germline-derived CDR1 and CDR2 are DFQATT and SNEGSKA (reference sequence).